These 12 T cell receptor beta chains originate from one sample sequenced in a study of neoadjuvant anti-PD-1 for oral cavity cancer. Generated by immunoSEQ multiplex PCR, the TCRdb table keeps only in-frame clones and is missing some. Here the sample spans about 16,000 clones, around 72% being singletons. The material sequenced was PBMCs, taken before nivolumab (anti-PD-1) treatment. The origin of the receptors is a person aged 35 to 85 with oral cavity squamous cell carcinoma.

CDR3 sequence (DNA): TGTGCCAGCAGCGTCAGACGGGACTTCACAGATACGCAGTATTTT. Protein: CASSVRRDFTDTQYF. V usage is TRBV9 and J usage is TRBJ2-3; D is possibly TRBD2 (6 bases). The CDR3 is 15 amino acids. V was shortened by 2 bases and J by 2 bases, with 12 bases between the two germline ends. Germline CDR1 is SGDLS and CDR2 is YYNGEE.

This clone was seen a handful of times. J is TRBJ1-1 and V is TRBV10-2; perhaps TRBD1 as D (6 bases). CDR3 length: 13 residues. CDR1 and CDR2 from the germline V gene are WSHSY and SAAADI. V dropped 7 bases and J dropped 4 bases, with 13 bases sitting between them. This chain's CDR3 is CASIQGRGTEAFF. In DNA form, the CDR3 reads TGCGCCAGCATTCAGGGGCGCGGCACTGAAGCTTTCTTT.

The chain links TRBV6-5 to TRBJ2-4; 8 bases match TRBD2. The CDR3 length is 15 residues. Unmatched junction bases numbered 12, after V lost 7 bases and J lost 7 bases. Per the germline V gene, CDR1 is MNHEY and CDR2 is SVGAGI. CDR3 sequence (DNA): TGTGCCAGCAAAAAGGAGGGCGGGGGGCGGAACATTCAGTACTTC. Protein sequence: CASKKEGGGRNIQYF.

The rearrangement links TRBV27 to TRBJ2-3; perhaps TRBD2 as D (7 bases). The CDR3 extends over 17 amino acids. Trimming stripped 6 bases from V and 1 base from J, with 20 bases between. The germline CDR1 and CDR2 sequences are MNHEY and SMNVEV (reference sequence). CDR3 sequence (DNA): TGTGCCAGCAGCGTCATCAAGGGGGGGAGGCGCACAGATACGCAGTATTTT. It encodes CASSVIKGGRRTDTQYF.

CDR3 coding DNA: TGCAGCGTACAGGGGACTGGGGCCAACGTCCTGACTTTC. Translated, it gives CSVQGTGANVLTF. The chain couples TRBV29-1 to TRBJ2-6; TRBD1 matches at 7 bases. This CDR3 is 13 amino acids long. CDR1 is SQVTM and CDR2 is ANQGSEA in the germline V gene. V lost 6 bases to trimming and J lost 2 bases; unmatched junction nucleotides: 1.

V gene TRBV5-1 combines with J gene TRBJ1-1; D is uncertain. The CDR3 is 14 amino acids. The V and J ends lost 0 bases and 0 bases respectively, with 6 bases between them. Germline CDR1 SGHRS, CDR2 YFSETQ. The CDR3 reads CASSLVRMNTEAFF. The DNA for the CDR3 is TGCGCCAGCAGCTTGGTCAGAATGAACACTGAAGCTTTCTTT.

The V gene is TRBV6-1, the J gene TRBJ2-1; 7 positions match TRBD2. V lost 0 bases, J lost 7 bases, and 12 bases stayed unmatched. Germline V gene lookup returns CDR1 MNHNS and CDR2 SASEGT. The CDR3 is 17 amino acids. CDR3 protein: CASSEAHGTTIRNEQFF. The CDR3 DNA reads TGTGCCAGCAGTGAAGCTCACGGGACTACCATTCGAAATGAGCAGTTCTTC.

This clone appeared a few times. J is TRBJ2-3 and V is TRBV7-3, with 8 bases lining up with TRBD1. Germline V gives CDR1 SGHTA, CDR2 FQGTGA. Trimming removed 6 bases from V and 3 bases from J; junction bases left unmatched: 5. The CDR3 contains 14 residues. This CDR3 reads CASRPTGVTDTQYF. CDR3 nucleotide sequence: TGTGCCAGCAGACCGACAGGGGTTACAGATACGCAGTATTTT.

J is TRBJ1-3 and V is TRBV6-5; 8 bases are a match to TRBD1. The CDR3 spans 16 residues. The germline V gene has CDR1 MNHEY and CDR2 SVGAGI. V lost 4 bases and J lost 4; bases outside the gene matches: 9. CDR3 loop: CASSFPGTGPGNTIYF. The CDR3 nucleotides read TGTGCCAGCAGTTTCCCCGGGACAGGCCCAGGAAACACCATATATTTT.

This chain joins TRBV5-5 and TRBJ2-3; D might be TRBD1 (5 bases). Germline values: CDR1 SGHKS, CDR2 YYEKEE (reference sequence). The CDR3 has 13 residues. The ends were cut back, 5 bases at V and 5 bases at J, with 12 bases in the middle. CDR3 bases: TGTGCCAGCAGAGGGGCCAGGGAAGATACGCAGTATTTT. Amino acids: CASRGAREDTQYF.

V is TRBV7-3 and J is TRBJ2-3; 7 bases map to TRBD2. Germline-derived CDR1 and CDR2 are SGHTA and FQGTGA. The CDR3 is 16 amino acids. Trimming took 5 bases from V and 1 from J; bases not matched to a gene: 9. CDR3: CASSPSGAGRTDTQYF. The CDR3 DNA is TGTGCCAGCAGCCCCAGCGGAGCGGGACGCACAGATACGCAGTATTTT.

The rearrangement uses TRBV4-1 and TRBJ2-3, with 9 bases identical to TRBD2. This CDR3 has 17 amino acids. Germline V gene sequence: CDR1 MGHRA, CDR2 YSYEKL. Losses at the gene ends were 1 base for V and 4 bases for J; bases not matched to a gene: 9. The CDR3 region has the DNA TGCGCCAGCAGCCAAGGACGCGGGGGGGCCGGAGCAGATACGCAGTATTTT. Translated, it gives CASSQGRGGAGADTQYF.